These 3 T cell receptor beta chains came from one sample sequenced in a study of regulatory T cells. The PCR used 52 TRBV and 13 TRBJ primers. Here immunoSEQ multiplex PCR was the method, and the copy in TCRdb shows in-frame clones only, minus some. Here the sample spans 15,000 or so clones, roughly 90% being singletons. Sequenced: CD8+ T cells sorted from blood. All receptors come from a person aged 18 to 30 with CD3G deficiency.

The chain uses TRBV15 and TRBJ2-2; 8 bases match TRBD2. Per the germline V gene, CDR1 is LNHNV and CDR2 is YYDKDF (reference sequence). The CDR3 totals 15 residues. Trimming took 4 bases from V and 6 from J; bases not matched to a gene: 7. The CDR3 reads CATSIPGGEAGELFF. CDR3 DNA sequence: TGTGCCACCAGCATCCCGGGGGGGGAAGCCGGGGAGCTGTTTTTT.

This sequence joins TRBV9 and TRBJ2-2; D unclear. The germline CDR1 and CDR2 sequences are SGDLS and YYNGEE. The CDR3 consists of 20 residues. V lost 5 bases to trimming and J lost 0 bases, with 26 bases between them. The DNA of the CDR3 is TGTGCCAGCAGAGACAACCCCTCCCCGGTAAGCGACTCGAACACCGGGGAGCTGTTTTTT. Amino acid sequence: CASRDNPSPVSDSNTGELFF.

The chain joins TRBV7-9 to TRBJ1-1; possible D gene TRBD1, 5 bases. Germline V gene sequence: CDR1 SEHNR, CDR2 FQNEAQ (reference sequence). CDR3 length: 13 amino acids. V gave up 1 base and J gave up 6 bases, with 9 bases separating them. DNA of the CDR3: TGTGCCAGCAGCTTAGGGGGCTCGGCTGAAGCTTTCTTT. Amino acid sequence: CASSLGGSAEAFF.